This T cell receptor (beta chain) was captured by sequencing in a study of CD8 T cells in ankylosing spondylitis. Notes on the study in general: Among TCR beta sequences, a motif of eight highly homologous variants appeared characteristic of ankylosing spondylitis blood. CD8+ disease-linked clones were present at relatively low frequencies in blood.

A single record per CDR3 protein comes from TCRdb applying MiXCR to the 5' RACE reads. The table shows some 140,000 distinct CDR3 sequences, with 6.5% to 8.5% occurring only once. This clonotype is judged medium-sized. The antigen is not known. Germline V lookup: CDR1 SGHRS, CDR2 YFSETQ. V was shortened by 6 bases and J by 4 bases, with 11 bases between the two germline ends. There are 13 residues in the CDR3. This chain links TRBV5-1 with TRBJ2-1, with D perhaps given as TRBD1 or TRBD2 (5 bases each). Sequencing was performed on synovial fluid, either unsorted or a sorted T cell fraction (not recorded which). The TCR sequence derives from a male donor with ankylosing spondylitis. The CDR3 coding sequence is TGCGCCAGCAAATGGGACGGATACAATGAGCAGTTCTTC. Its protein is CASKWDGYNEQFF.